What follows describes a single T cell receptor beta chain. The antigen is unknown. 5'RACE template switching generated TCR cDNA, adding a universal primer site and UMIs. TCRdb passed the 5' RACE reads through MiXCR, listing each CDR3 protein once. There are about 170,000 distinct CDR3 sequences in the sample; approximately 10% occur only once, and 36% lies in the top ten. This sample is drawn from a study of T cells after yellow fever vaccination. Study-wide results and limits: The study re-detected most primary-vaccination clones after the booster (approximately 97% CD4, almost 90% CD8). FACS-sorted repertoires could harbor abundant contaminating bulk-population clonotypes.

Looked up from germline, CDR1 is SGDLS and CDR2 is YYNGEE. The CDR3 has 16 residues. The V and J ends lost 4 bases and 0 bases respectively, with 13 bases between them. V gene TRBV9 combines with J gene TRBJ2-2, with TRBD2 as a possible D gene (5 bases). Sequencing used CD8+ T cells sorted from PBMCs, obtained 15 days after the yellow fever booster vaccination. This TCR was recovered from a man younger than 30 who received the YFV17D yellow fever vaccine. The CDR3 loop is CASSTFGISNTGELFF. As DNA, the CDR3 is TGTGCCAGCAGCACATTCGGGATCTCGAACACCGGGGAGCTGTTTTTT.